This T cell receptor beta chain is from a study of OX40 agonist ivuxolimab in advanced cancers. The study in broad terms: The costimulatory receptor OX40 (CD134) was targeted by ivuxolimab, a fully human IgG2 agonistic monoclonal antibody. Intravenous ivuxolimab was administered to patients every 2 weeks at six dose levels: 0.01, 0.1, 0.3, 1.5, 3 and 10 mg/kg. Of the roughly 52 dose-escalation patients, hepatocellular carcinoma was present in about 19, melanoma in roughly 15, renal cell carcinoma in 9 and head and neck cancer in 9. The dose-escalation cohort was about 83% male with a mean age of roughly 62 years, ranging from roughly 20 to 80. Patients were allowed to have had prior anti-PD-1, anti-PD-L1 or anti-CTLA-4 therapy, and 40% of the dose-escalation patients had previously received checkpoint inhibitors. Partial responses occurred in three dose-escalation patients, of whom one had hepatocellular carcinoma and two had cutaneous melanoma. Peripheral TCRbeta sequencing was intended to test whether TCR sequence diversity was altered and clonal T-cell expansion was caused by ivuxolimab. The paper describes the monotherapy dose-escalation part (N of about 52 patients) of the phase I trial of ivuxolimab. Here is what the overall study found, with its caveats: At doses of 0.1 to 3.0 mg/kg, clonal expansion of both CD4+ and CD8+ T cells in blood was seen between baseline and week 6. Antigen specificity was not determined for the clonally expanded peripheral T cells. Low levels of normalized T-cell clonal expansion were also seen in some nonresponding patients. On average, CD8+ T cells showed more expanded clones than CD4+ T cells after ivuxolimab. In partial responders in the 0.1-3.0 mg/kg groups, normalized peripheral clonal expansion was found to be among the lowest, especially among CD8+ T cells.

The trial excluded patients who had a history of autoimmune disease or who were on systemic immunosuppression. Peripheral blood for TCR sequencing was collected from all dose cohorts at baseline, on cycle 4 day 1, and on cycle 7 day 1. Samples were obtained from an open-label, multicenter, first-in-human phase I dose-escalation trial of ivuxolimab. Adults with locally advanced or metastatic melanoma, renal cell, hepatocellular, or head and neck squamous cell carcinoma were enrolled in the trial. Before TCR sequencing, CD4+ T cells and CD8+ T cells were sorted from peripheral blood as separate populations. Taken from cysteine to phenylalanine, the CDR3 has 18 residues. CDR3 DNA is the only sequence kept; it has 54 bases, read in frame from the first base. Relative to germline, V is missing 3 bases and J is missing 7 bases, with 15 bases of the junction outside any gene match. CDR1 and CDR2, per the germline V gene, are LGHNA and YSLEER.

Regarding this clone: The clone's antigen remains unknown. The record has no base qualities; no much larger clone is one base away.

Genomic DNA was extracted from sorted cells for sequencing of the TCRbeta CDR3 region. TCRbeta CDR3 regions were sequenced using the immunoSEQ Assay. As stored in TCRdb, this immuneACCESS dataset retains in-frame rearrangements with V and J assigned. A fraction of the clones does not appear; measured against another copy, unresolved V genes explain less than half of the discrepancy, and the remainder lacks a known reason. Counted in this sample were about 23,000 clones; about 85% of them appeared once. Clones ranked in the top ten supply 31% of the sample. This specimen was CD4+ or CD8+ T cells sorted from blood, taken in a trial of the OX40 agonist ivuxolimab. This receptor was taken from an adult with an advanced solid tumor such as melanoma, head and neck, liver or kidney cancer. The chain is made from TRBV4-3 and TRBJ2-3; 11 central bases correspond to TRBD2. The nucleotide sequence reads TGCGCCAGCAGCCAGACTAGCGGGGATCCAAGGTGGTTAAATACGCAGTATTTT. It translates to CASSQTSGDPRWLNTQYF.